This TCR beta chain stems from a study of T-cell reconstitution after alpha-beta-depleted transplantation in children. This CDR3 has 14 amino acids. Per germline, CDR1 SQVTM and CDR2 ANQGSEA. V shed 4 bases and J 5 bases; nucleotides not matched to a gene: 8. Study-wide results and caveats: At the one-year point after transplant, T-cell counts and TCRbeta diversity were found to come mostly from T cells that had been newly produced. Several hundred graft clones that had expanded were reportedly the source of alpha-beta T cells about two months after transplant. Surviving recipient T cells and thymic progenitors produced the high day-60 TCRbeta diversity seen in some patients.

This clonotype has only a few counts. Its antigen remains unknown. The authors prepared the TCRbeta library with unique molecular identifiers. TCRdb re-called the PCR reads through MiXCR, storing one row per CDR3 protein. This sample has about 580,000 distinct CDR3 sequences; 20% to 30% occur once, and the top ten carry 30% to 45%. The genes are TRBV29-1 and TRBJ2-1; 7 bases align to TRBD2. This TCR derives from a boy younger than two with Wiskott-Aldrich syndrome, due to receive a stem cell transplant. The sequencing used PBMCs, collected before TCRalphabeta/CD19-depleted stem cell transplant. The CDR3 is CSVGGKRGDNEQFF. The CDR3 nucleotides are TGCAGCGTTGGGGGAAAGCGGGGTGACAATGAGCAGTTCTTC.